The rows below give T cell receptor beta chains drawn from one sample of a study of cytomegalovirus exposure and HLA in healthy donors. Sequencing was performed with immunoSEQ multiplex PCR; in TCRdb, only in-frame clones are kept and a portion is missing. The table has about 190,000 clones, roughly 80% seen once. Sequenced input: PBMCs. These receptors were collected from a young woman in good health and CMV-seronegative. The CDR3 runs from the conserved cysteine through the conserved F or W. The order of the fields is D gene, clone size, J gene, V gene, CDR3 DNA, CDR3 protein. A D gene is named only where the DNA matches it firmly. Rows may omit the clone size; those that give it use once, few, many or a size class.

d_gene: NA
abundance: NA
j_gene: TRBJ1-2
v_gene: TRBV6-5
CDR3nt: TGTGCCAGCAGTTACGAGTCGGGCAGGGCGGTCTATGGCTACACCTTC
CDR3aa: CASSYESGRAVYGYTF

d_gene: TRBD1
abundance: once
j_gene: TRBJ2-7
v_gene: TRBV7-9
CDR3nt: TGTGCCAGCAGCCCCGGGACAGTCGAGTACGAGCAGTACTTC
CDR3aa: CASSPGTVEYEQYF

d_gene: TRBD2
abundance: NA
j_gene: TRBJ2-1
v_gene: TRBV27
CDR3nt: TGTGCCAGCAGTCCGGGACTAGCGGGATATTATGAGCAGTTCTTC
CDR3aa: CASSPGLAGYYEQFF

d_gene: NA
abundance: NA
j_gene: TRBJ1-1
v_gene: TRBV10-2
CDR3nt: TGCGCCAGCAGTGAGTCGGGAGGAACTGAAGCTTTCTTT
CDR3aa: CASSESGGTEAFF

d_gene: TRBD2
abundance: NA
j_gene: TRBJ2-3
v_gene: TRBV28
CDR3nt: TGTGCCAGCAGCTATTACGTACTAGCGGGGGGTGCAGATACGCAGTATTTT
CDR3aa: CASSYYVLAGGADTQYF

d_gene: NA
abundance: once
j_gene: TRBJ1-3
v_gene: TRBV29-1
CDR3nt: TGCAGCCACAAACCCCAGGCTCAGGGTGGAAACACCATATATTTT
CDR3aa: CSHKPQAQGGNTIYF

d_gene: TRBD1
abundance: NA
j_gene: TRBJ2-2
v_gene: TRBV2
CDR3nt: TGTGCCAGCAGTGTACAGGGGAGTACGGGGGAGCTGTTTTTT
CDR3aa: CASSVQGSTGELFF

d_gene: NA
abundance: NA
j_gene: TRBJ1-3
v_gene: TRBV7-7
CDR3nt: TGTGCTAGCAGCTTATCACAGGGCGCTGGAAACACCATATATTTT
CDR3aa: CASSLSQGAGNTIYF

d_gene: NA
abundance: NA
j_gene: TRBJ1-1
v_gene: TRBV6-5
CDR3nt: TGTGCCAGCAGTTATCTTAAAGGGGCAGGGGAAGCTTTCTTT
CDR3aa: CASSYLKGAGEAFF

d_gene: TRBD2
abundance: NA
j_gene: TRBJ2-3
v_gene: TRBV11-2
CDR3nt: TGTGCCACCACGGCTAGCGGGAGCACAGATACGCAGTATTTT
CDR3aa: CATTASGSTDTQYF

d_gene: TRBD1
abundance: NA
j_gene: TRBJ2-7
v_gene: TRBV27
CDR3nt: TGTGCCAGCTCCACCCCCGCGACAGGGTTGTACGAGCAGTACTTC
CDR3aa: CASSTPATGLYEQYF

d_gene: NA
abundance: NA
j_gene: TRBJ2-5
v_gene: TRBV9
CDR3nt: TGTGCCAGCAGCGTGACTATCCGAGAGACCCAGTACTTC
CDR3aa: CASSVTIRETQYF

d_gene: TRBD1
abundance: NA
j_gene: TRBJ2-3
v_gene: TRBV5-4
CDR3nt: TGTGCCAGCAGCTTGAATACAGGGGGGACAGATACGCAGTATTTT
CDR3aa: CASSLNTGGTDTQYF

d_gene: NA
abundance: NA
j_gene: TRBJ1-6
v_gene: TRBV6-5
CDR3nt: TGTGCCAGCACCCGCGCGGTGCCGAATTCACCCCTCCACTTT
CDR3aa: CASTRAVPNSPLHF

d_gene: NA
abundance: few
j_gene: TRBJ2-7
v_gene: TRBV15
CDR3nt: TGTGCCACCGGAGGGGTTCCCGGGAACGAGCAGTACTTC
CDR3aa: CATGGVPGNEQYF

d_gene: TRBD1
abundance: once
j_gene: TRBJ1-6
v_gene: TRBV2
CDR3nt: TGTGCCAGCAGTGGGACAGGGGATTCCTATAATTCACCCCTCCACTTT
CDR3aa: CASSGTGDSYNSPLHF

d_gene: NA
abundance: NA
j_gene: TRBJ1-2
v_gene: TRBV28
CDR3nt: TGTGCCAGCACCCTCACAGGTTCCTATGGCTACACCTTC
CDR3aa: CASTLTGSYGYTF

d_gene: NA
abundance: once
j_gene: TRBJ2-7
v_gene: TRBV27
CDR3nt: TGTGCCAGCAGTGACAGATACGAGCAGTACTTC
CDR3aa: CASSDRYEQYF

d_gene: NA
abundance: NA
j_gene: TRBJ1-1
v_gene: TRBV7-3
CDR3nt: TGTGCCAGCAGCTTAGGTGTCCAGGGAAGTGAAGCTTTCTTT
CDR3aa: CASSLGVQGSEAFF

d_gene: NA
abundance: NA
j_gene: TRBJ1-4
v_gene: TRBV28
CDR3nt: TGTGCCAGCAGTGCGGACATTAATGAAAAACTGTTTTTT
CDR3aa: CASSADINEKLFF

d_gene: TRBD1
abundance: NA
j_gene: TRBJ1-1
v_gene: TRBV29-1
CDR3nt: TGCAGCGCCTCTACAGGGGGCGTGACTGAAGCTTTCTTT
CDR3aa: CSASTGGVTEAFF

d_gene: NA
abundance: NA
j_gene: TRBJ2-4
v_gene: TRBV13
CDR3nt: TGTGCCAGCAGCTTAGGCCGGGTCACTAACATTCAGTACTTC
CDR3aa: CASSLGRVTNIQYF

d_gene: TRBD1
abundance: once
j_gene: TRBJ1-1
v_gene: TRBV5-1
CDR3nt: TGCGCCAGCAGCTTGGTGACAGGGATCACTGAAGCTTTCTTT
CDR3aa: CASSLVTGITEAFF

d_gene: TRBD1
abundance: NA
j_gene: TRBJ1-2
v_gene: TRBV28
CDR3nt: TGTGCCAGCAAAATCCCGGGACAGCACTATGGCTACACCTTC
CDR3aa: CASKIPGQHYGYTF

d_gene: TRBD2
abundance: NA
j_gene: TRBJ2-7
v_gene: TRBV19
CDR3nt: TGTGCCAGTAGTATAGGACTAGCGTCCTACGAGCAGTACTTC
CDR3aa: CASSIGLASYEQYF

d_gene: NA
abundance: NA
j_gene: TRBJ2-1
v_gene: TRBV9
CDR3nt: TGTGCCAGCAGTGAGCGCGGGTCGACCTACAATGAGCAGTTCTTC
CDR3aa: CASSERGSTYNEQFF

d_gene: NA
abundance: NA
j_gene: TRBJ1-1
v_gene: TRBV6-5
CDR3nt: TGTGCCAGCAGTTACGCCAGGTGGCCCCAGGAAGCTTTCTTT
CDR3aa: CASSYARWPQEAFF

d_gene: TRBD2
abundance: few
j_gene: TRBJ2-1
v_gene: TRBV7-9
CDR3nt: TGTGCCAGCAGCTTAGGCGGGAGGGCTAATATGAATGAGCAGTTCTTC
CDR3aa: CASSLGGRANMNEQFF

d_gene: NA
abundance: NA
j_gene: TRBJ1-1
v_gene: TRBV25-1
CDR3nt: TGTGCCAGCATCGGGTTGGTTTGGCCCGAGAACACTGAAGCTTTCTTT
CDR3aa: CASIGLVWPENTEAFF

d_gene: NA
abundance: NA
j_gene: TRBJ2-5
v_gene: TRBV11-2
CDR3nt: TGTGCCAGCAGCCGAGCCCGAGAGACCCAGTACTTC
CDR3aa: CASSRARETQYF

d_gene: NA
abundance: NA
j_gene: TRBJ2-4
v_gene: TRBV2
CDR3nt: TGTGCCAGCTTGAAGGGAGGTAGCAAAAACATTCAGTACTTC
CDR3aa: CASLKGGSKNIQYF

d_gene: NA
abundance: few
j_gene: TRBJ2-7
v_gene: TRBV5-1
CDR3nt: TGCGCCAGCAGCAGCGTTTCCTCCTACGAGCAGTACTTC
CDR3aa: CASSSVSSYEQYF

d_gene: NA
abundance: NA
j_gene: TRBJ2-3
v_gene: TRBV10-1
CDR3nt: TGCGCCAGCAGTGTAAACTCAGGGTTACCAGATACGCAGTATTTT
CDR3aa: CASSVNSGLPDTQYF

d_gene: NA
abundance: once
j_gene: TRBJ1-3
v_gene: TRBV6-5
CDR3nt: TGTGCCAGCAGGACAGGACAGTTCTCTGGAAACACCATATATTTT
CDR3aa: CASRTGQFSGNTIYF

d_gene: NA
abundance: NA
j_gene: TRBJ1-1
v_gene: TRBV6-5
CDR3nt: TGTGCCAGCAGGCTCCGGGGGGCCAACACTGAAGCTTTCTTT
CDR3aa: CASRLRGANTEAFF

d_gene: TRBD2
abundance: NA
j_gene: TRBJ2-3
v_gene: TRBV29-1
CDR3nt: TGCAGCGTTGTACGGGGGGGGAATACAGATACGCAGTATTTT
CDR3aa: CSVVRGGNTDTQYF

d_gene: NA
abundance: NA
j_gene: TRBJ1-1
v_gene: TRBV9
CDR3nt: TGTGCCAGCAGCGTAGAAGGGGCAGTGAACACTGAAGCTTTCTTT
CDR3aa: CASSVEGAVNTEAFF

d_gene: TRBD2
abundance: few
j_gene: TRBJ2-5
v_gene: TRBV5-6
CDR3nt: TGTGCCAGCAGCAGCGGGGAAGAGACCCAGTACTTC
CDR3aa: CASSSGEETQYF

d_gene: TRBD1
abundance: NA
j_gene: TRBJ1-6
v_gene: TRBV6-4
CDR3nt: TGTGCCAGCAGACAGGGGGTAAACTCACCCCTCCACTTT
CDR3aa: CASRQGVNSPLHF

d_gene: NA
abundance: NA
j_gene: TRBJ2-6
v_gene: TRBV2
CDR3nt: TGTGCCAGCAGTGAACACAACTCTGGGGCCAACGTCCTGACTTTC
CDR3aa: CASSEHNSGANVLTF

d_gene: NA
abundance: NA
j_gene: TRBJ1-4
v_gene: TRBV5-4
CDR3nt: TGTGCAGGAAGCTTTGGGGGAGGCACAACTAATGAAAAACTGTTTTTT
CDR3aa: CAGSFGGGTTNEKLFF

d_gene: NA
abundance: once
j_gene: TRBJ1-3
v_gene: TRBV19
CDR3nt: TGTGCCAGTAGTATATTTGAAGGATTGGGAGGCTACTCTGGAAACACCATATATTTT
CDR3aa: CASSIFEGLGGYSGNTIYF

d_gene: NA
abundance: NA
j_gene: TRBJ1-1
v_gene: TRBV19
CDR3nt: TGTGCCAGTAGTAAGCGGACAGAGAACACTGAAGCTTTCTTT
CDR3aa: CASSKRTENTEAFF

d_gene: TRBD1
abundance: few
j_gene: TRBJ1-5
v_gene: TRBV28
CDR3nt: TGTGCCAGCAGAGGACAGGGTAAAGGCAATCAGCCCCAGCATTTT
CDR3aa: CASRGQGKGNQPQHF

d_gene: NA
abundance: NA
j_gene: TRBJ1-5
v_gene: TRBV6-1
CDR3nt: TGTGCCAGCAAGGTACAGGGTAATCAGCCCCAGCATTTT
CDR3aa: CASKVQGNQPQHF

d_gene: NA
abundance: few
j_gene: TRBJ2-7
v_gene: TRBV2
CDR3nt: TGTGCCAGCAGACAGCTGACCTACGGGCAGTACTTC
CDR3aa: CASRQLTYGQYF

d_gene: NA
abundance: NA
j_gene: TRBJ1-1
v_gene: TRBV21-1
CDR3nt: TGTGCCAGCAGCAAAAGGGATGCGGGACAGCTCACTGAAGCTTTCTTT
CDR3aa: CASSKRDAGQLTEAFF

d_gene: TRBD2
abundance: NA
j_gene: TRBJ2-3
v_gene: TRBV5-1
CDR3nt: TGCGCCAGCAGACGTAGCGGGGGGGCTGCAGATACGCAGTATTTT
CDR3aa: CASRRSGGAADTQYF

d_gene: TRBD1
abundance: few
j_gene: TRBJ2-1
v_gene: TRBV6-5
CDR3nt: TGTGCCAGCAGTGCACCGGACAGGGTGGACAATGAGCAGTTCTTC
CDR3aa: CASSAPDRVDNEQFF

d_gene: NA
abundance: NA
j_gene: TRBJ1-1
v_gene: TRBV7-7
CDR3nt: TGTGCTAGCAGCTTAAACAAGAACACTGAAGCTTTCTTT
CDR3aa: CASSLNKNTEAFF

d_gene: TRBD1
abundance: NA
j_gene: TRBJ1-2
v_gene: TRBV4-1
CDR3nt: TGCGCCAATTCGACAGGGAGGTTTTATGGCTACACCTTC
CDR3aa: CANSTGRFYGYTF

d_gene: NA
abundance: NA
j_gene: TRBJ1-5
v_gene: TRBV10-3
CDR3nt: TGTGCCATCAGTGAGTCGATCGGGGGGGCAGGCCAGCCCCAGCATTTT
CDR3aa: CAISESIGGAGQPQHF

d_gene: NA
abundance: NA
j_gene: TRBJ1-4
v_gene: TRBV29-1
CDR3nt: TGCAGCGCCCATTCGGGTAATAATGAAAAACTGTTTTTT
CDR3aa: CSAHSGNNEKLFF

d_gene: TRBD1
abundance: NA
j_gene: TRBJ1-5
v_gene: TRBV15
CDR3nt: TGTGCCACCAGCAGAGACACAGGGGGCTTCAATCGGCCCCAGCATTTT
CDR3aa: CATSRDTGGFNRPQHF

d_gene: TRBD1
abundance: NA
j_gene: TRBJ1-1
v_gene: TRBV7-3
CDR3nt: TGTGCCAGCAGCCCTGGACAGGGGAACACTGAAGCTTTCTTT
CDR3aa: CASSPGQGNTEAFF

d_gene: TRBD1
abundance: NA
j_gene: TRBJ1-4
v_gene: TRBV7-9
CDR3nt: TGTGCCAGCAGCTTAGTTCCCCCGACAGGGGAAAAACTGTTTTTT
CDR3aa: CASSLVPPTGEKLFF

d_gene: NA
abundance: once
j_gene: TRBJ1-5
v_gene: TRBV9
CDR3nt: TGTGCCAGCAGCGTAGCTTGGCAGGGCCCTCAGCCCCAGCATTTT
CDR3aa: CASSVAWQGPQPQHF

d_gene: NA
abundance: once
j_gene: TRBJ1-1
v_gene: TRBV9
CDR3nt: TGTGCCAGCAGCGTAACCGGGGGGAACACTGAAGCTTTCTTT
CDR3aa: CASSVTGGNTEAFF

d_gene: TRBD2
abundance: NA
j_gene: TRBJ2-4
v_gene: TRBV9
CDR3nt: TGTGCCAGCAGCGTGGCGGGGGGCAAAAACATTCAGTACTTC
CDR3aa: CASSVAGGKNIQYF

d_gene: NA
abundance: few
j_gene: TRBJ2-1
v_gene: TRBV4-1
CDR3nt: TGCGCCAGCAGCCAATTGACTTACAATGAGCAGTTCTTC
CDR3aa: CASSQLTYNEQFF